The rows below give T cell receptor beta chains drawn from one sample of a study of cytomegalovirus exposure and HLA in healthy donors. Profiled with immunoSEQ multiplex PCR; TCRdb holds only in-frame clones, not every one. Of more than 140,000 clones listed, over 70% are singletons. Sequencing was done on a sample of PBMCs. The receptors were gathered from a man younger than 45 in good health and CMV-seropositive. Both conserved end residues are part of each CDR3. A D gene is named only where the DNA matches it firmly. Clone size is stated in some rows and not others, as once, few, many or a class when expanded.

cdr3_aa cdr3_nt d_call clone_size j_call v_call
CASSQGADPSNQPQHF TGCGCCAGCAGCCAAGGGGCAGACCCTAGCAATCAGCCCCAGCATTTT - - TRBJ1-5 TRBV4-1
CASSNTGELYGYTF TGTGCCAGCAGTAACACAGGGGAGCTCTATGGCTACACCTTC TRBD1 - TRBJ1-2 TRBV6-1
CASSAGAGVQPQHF TGTGCCAGCAGCGCGGGGGCAGGTGTTCAGCCCCAGCATTTT - - TRBJ1-5 TRBV7-2
CASSLFGEGYYGYTF TGTGCCAGCAGCTTGTTCGGGGAAGGGTACTATGGCTACACCTTC - - TRBJ1-2 TRBV5-4
CATSREGTVGGTDTQYF TGTGCCACCAGCAGGGAGGGGACAGTTGGTGGGACAGATACGCAGTATTTT - - TRBJ2-3 TRBV15
CAWSPFRDEQYF TGTGCCTGGAGTCCCTTCCGGGACGAGCAGTACTTC - - TRBJ2-7 TRBV30
CASSLAGGLIYEQYF TGTGCCAGCAGCCTGGCAGGGGGGTTAATCTACGAGCAGTACTTC - - TRBJ2-7 TRBV5-8
CASSQRTDGELFF TGCGCCAGCAGTCAACGGACAGACGGGGAGCTGTTTTTT - - TRBJ2-2 TRBV23-1
CASSPSYPFPFTEGDEKLFF TGTGCCAGCAGCCCATCTTACCCCTTTCCCTTTACAGAAGGGGATGAAAAACTGTTTTTT - - TRBJ1-4 TRBV27
CATHGGGVGGYTF TGTGCCACCCACGGGGGAGGGGTAGGGGGCTACACCTTC - - TRBJ1-2 TRBV15
CASSELEETYEQYF TGTGCCAGCAGTGAATTGGAGGAGACCTACGAGCAGTACTTC - - TRBJ2-7 TRBV6-1
CASSHTGQPNTGELFF TGCGCCAGCAGCCACACAGGACAGCCGAACACCGGGGAGCTGTTTTTT - - TRBJ2-2 TRBV4-1
CASSFHSEKLFF TGTGCCAGCAGCTTCCACAGTGAAAAACTGTTTTTT - - TRBJ1-4 TRBV7-2
CAWSVVAGGFINEQFF TGTGCCTGGAGTGTAGTAGCGGGAGGTTTTATCAATGAGCAGTTCTTC TRBD2 - TRBJ2-1 TRBV30
CASAEGLAEYNEQFF TGTGCCAGCGCCGAAGGGCTAGCGGAATACAATGAGCAGTTCTTC TRBD2 - TRBJ2-1 TRBV2
CASSLMRTAYEKLFF TGTGCCAGCAGTTTAATGAGGACAGCTTATGAAAAACTGTTTTTT - - TRBJ1-4 TRBV28
CASSEVRPAAYGYTF TGTGCCAGCAGTGAGGTTCGGCCAGCGGCCTATGGCTACACCTTC - - TRBJ1-2 TRBV2
CASSLTYNQPQHF TGTGCCAGCAGTTTGACATACAATCAGCCCCAGCATTTT - - TRBJ1-5 TRBV27
CASSISLAGDAWFF TGTGCCAGTAGTATAAGCCTAGCGGGAGATGCGTGGTTCTTC TRBD2 - TRBJ2-1 TRBV19
CASGLTGVSTDTQYF TGTGCTAGTGGTTTGACAGGAGTTAGCACAGATACGCAGTATTTT - - TRBJ2-3 TRBV12-5
CASSPRGGALLAKNIQYF TGTGCCAGCAGTCCCCGTGGAGGGGCCCTACTAGCCAAAAACATTCAGTACTTC - - TRBJ2-4 TRBV28
CASSRIPGQGADTQYF TGTGCCAGCAGTCGTATTCCGGGACAGGGGGCAGATACGCAGTATTTT TRBD1 - TRBJ2-3 TRBV27
CASSLGTSKAFF TGTGCCAGCAGTTTGGGCACCTCAAAAGCTTTCTTT - - TRBJ1-1 TRBV28
CASSLGRTSGTNTGELFF TGTGCCAGCAGCTTAGGACGGACTAGCGGGACGAACACCGGGGAGCTGTTTTTT TRBD2 - TRBJ2-2 TRBV7-9
CASPGNEQYF TGCGCCAGCCCAGGGAACGAGCAGTACTTC - - TRBJ2-7 TRBV23-1
CASSVGTSGRLGNEQFF TGTGCCAGCAGCGTTGGGACTAGCGGGAGGTTGGGCAATGAGCAGTTCTTC TRBD2 - TRBJ2-1 TRBV9
CASSGWTGPNEKLFF TGTGCCAGCAGTGGATGGACAGGACCTAATGAAAAACTGTTTTTT TRBD1 once TRBJ1-4 TRBV2
CASSQELAGVADTQYF TGCGCCAGCAGCCAAGAGCTAGCGGGGGTGGCAGATACGCAGTATTTT TRBD2 few TRBJ2-3 TRBV4-1
CASCLEGGGTEAFF TGTGCCAGCTGTCTTGAAGGGGGGGGGACTGAAGCTTTCTTT - - TRBJ1-1 TRBV6-1
CASSLATGNQPQHF TGTGCCAGCAGCTTAGCCACAGGGAATCAGCCCCAGCATTTT - - TRBJ1-5 TRBV7-2
CASSHPGQGMYEQYF TGCGCCAGCAGCCACCCGGGACAGGGTATGTACGAGCAGTACTTC TRBD1 - TRBJ2-7 TRBV4-1
CASSWSGSSYEQYF TGTGCCAGCAGCTGGAGCGGGAGCTCCTACGAGCAGTACTTC TRBD2 - TRBJ2-7 TRBV5-6
CASSLGGLQETQYF TGCGCCAGCAGCTTGGGAGGTCTCCAAGAGACCCAGTACTTC - once TRBJ2-5 TRBV5-1
CASSDHSGSQPQHF TGTGCCAGCAGTGATCATTCTGGGAGCCAGCCCCAGCATTTT - - TRBJ1-5 TRBV6-1
CASSGIQGWEQYF TGTGCCAGCAGTGGTATACAGGGTTGGGAGCAGTACTTC - few TRBJ2-7 TRBV6-1
CSSIRSTGGSNTEAFF TGTTCCAGCATACGTTCGACAGGGGGATCGAACACTGAAGCTTTCTTT TRBD1 - TRBJ1-1 TRBV7-9
CASSSDRVETQYF TGCGCCAGCAGCTCGGACAGGGTTGAGACCCAGTACTTC TRBD1 - TRBJ2-5 TRBV5-1
CAWETSGRGNEQFF TGTGCCTGGGAGACTAGCGGGAGGGGTAATGAGCAGTTCTTC TRBD2 - TRBJ2-1 TRBV30
CASSQQGTQNIQYF TGTGCCAGCTCACAACAGGGTACCCAAAACATTCAGTACTTC - - TRBJ2-4 TRBV18
CASSYSFAHRDQPQHF TGTGCCAGCAGTTACTCTTTCGCGCACAGAGATCAGCCCCAGCATTTT - - TRBJ1-5 TRBV6-5
CASTTTSNTYEQYF TGTGCCAGCACAACGACTAGCAACACCTACGAGCAGTACTTC TRBD2 - TRBJ2-7 TRBV6-1
CASRTGTRGVLGTQYF TGTGCCAGCAGAACCGGGACTAGGGGGGTCCTAGGGACCCAGTACTTC TRBD2 - TRBJ2-5 TRBV27
CASSIAGSDGEQYF TGTGCCAGTAGTATAGCGGGGTCAGACGGCGAGCAGTACTTC - once TRBJ2-7 TRBV19
CASSQGGSGANVLTF TGCGCCAGCAGCCAAGGAGGCTCTGGGGCCAACGTCCTGACTTTC - - TRBJ2-6 TRBV4-1
CASSGSRARYSNQPQHF TGTGCCAGCAGTGGCAGCAGGGCGCGATATAGCAATCAGCCCCAGCATTTT - - TRBJ1-5 TRBV2
CASSLIGMELFF TGTGCCAGCAGTTTAATTGGCATGGAGCTGTTTTTT - - TRBJ2-2 TRBV28
CASSLTSGRNTGELFF TGTGCCAGCAGCCTAACTAGCGGGAGGAACACCGGGGAGCTGTTTTTT TRBD2 - TRBJ2-2 TRBV7-7
CASSLSGGAAPLHF TGTGCCAGCAGCTTGTCGGGGGGCGCGGCACCCCTCCACTTT - - TRBJ1-6 TRBV5-4
CASSPNSGNTIYF TGTGCCAGTAGTCCTAACTCTGGAAACACCATATATTTT - - TRBJ1-3 TRBV19
CATSRQSWTPLGSPLHF TGTGCCACCAGCAGACAGTCCTGGACTCCCTTAGGATCACCCCTCCACTTT - - TRBJ1-6 TRBV15
CASSLSTLSARELFF TGTGCCAGCAGTTTATCCACACTATCGGCTAGGGAGCTGTTTTTT - - TRBJ2-2 TRBV27
CASSLGTGNNYGYTF TGTGCCAGCAGCTTGGGAACAGGGAATAACTATGGCTACACCTTC - - TRBJ1-2 TRBV7-9